This T cell receptor (beta chain) derives from a study of blood T cell repertoires in COVID-19. The repertoire was sequenced with immunoSEQ multiplex PCR; TCRdb's copy has only in-frame clones and lacks some. The sample records about 36,000 clones, about 85% being singletons. Germline-derived CDR1 and CDR2 are SQVTM and ANQGSEA. CDR3 size: 16 residues. V was clipped by 6 bases and J by 7 bases; unmatched bases: 13. This clone was detected only once. This sequence was found in a human donor in a cohort sampled during active COVID-19. Sequencing was performed on peripheral blood. The chain is built from TRBV29-1 and TRBJ2-1; 12 bases agree with TRBD2. The CDR3 sequence is CSVSPALAGGRNEQFF. CDR3 bases: TGCAGCGTCTCCCCCGCCCTAGCGGGGGGGAGGAATGAGCAGTTCTTC.